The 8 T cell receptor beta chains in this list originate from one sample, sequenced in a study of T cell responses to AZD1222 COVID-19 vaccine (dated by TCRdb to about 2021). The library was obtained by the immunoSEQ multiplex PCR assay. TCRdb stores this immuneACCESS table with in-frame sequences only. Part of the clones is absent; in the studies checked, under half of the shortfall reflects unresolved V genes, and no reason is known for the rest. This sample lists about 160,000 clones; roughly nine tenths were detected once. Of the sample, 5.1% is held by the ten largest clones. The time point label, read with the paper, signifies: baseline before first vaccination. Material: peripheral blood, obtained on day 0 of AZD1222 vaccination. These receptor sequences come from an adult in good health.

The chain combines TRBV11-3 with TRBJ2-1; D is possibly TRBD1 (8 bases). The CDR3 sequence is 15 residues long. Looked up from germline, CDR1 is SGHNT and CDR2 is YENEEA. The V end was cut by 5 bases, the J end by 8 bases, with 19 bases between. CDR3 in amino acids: CASSQLQQGGYEQFF. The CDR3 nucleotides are TGTGCCAGCAGCCAACTTCAACAGGGGGGGTATGAGCAGTTCTTC.

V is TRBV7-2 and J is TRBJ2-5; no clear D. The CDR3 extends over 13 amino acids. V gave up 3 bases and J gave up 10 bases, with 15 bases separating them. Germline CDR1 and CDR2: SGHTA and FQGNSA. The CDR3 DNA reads TGTGCCAGCAGCTTCCCGACGGGCAGGATCCAGTACTTC. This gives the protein CASSFPTGRIQYF.

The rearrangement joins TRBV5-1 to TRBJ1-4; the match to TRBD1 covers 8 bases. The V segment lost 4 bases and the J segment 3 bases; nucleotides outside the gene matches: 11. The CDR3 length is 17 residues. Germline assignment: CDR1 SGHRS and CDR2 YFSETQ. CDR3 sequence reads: CASSPRTGRGSNEKLFF. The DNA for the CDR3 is TGCGCCAGCAGCCCCCGGACAGGGAGGGGATCTAATGAAAAACTGTTTTTT.

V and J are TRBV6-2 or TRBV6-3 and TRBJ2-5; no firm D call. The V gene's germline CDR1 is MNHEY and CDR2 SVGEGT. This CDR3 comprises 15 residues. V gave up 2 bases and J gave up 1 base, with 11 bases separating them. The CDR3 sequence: CASSYGSLRQETQYF. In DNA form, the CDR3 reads TGTGCCAGCAGTTACGGATCCCTCCGCCAAGAGACCCAGTACTTC.

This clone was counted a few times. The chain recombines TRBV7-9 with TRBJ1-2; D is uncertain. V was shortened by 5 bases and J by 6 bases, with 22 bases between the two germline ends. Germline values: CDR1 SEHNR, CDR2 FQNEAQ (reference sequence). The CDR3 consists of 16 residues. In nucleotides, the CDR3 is TGTGCCAGCAGCCCGCGCCGAGGACCCAACTTAGATGGCTACACCTTC. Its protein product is CASSPRRGPNLDGYTF.

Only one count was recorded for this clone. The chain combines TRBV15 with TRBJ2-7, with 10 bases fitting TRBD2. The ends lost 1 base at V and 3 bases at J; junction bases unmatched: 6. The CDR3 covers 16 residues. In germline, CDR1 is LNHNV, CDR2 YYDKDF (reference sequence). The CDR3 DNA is TGTGCCACCAGCAGAGGGACTAGCGGACGGGGCTACGAGCAGTACTTC. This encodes CATSRGTSGRGYEQYF.

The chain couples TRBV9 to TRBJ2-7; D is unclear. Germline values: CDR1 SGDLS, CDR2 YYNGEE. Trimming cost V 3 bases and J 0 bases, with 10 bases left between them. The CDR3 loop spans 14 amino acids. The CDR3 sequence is CASSGDSRSYEQYF. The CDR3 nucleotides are TGTGCCAGCAGCGGAGACTCCCGCTCCTACGAGCAGTACTTC.

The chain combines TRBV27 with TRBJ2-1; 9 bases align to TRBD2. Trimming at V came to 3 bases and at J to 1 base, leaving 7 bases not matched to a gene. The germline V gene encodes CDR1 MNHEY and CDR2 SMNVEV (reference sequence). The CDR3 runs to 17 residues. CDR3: CASSFSILAGSYNEQFF. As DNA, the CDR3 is TGTGCCAGCAGTTTTTCCATACTAGCGGGTTCCTACAATGAGCAGTTCTTC.